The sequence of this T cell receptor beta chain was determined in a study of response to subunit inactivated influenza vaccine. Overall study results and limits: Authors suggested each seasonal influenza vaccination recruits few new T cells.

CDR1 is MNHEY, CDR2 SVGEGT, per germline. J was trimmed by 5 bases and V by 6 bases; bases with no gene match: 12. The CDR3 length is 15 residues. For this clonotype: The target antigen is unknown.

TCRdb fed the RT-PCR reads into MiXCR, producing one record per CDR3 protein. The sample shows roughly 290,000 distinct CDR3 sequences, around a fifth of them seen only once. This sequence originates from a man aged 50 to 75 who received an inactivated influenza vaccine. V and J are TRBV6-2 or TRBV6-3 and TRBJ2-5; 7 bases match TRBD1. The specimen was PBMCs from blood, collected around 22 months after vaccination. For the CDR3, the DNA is TGTGCCAGCAGACCTGATCTTGGCAGGGGGGAGACCCAGTACTTC. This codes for CASRPDLGRGETQYF.